Here is one TCR beta chain with its context. This entry comes from a study of blood T cell repertoires in COVID-19. About the study: PBMCs, B-cell-depleted T cells, or T cells provided the cDNA or gDNA that made up the material.

Methods used by the authors: The assay estimated nucleated cells by amplifying reference gene primers. Some clones are missing from TCRdb's copy, which holds only in-frame ones; the method was immunoSEQ multiplex PCR. The V and J calls and clone size were taken over from that table, and D and trimming were inferred from the DNA. The sample records about 340,000 clones, 80% to 90% being singletons. The length of the CDR3 is 15 residues. Losses at the gene ends were 0 bases for V and 4 bases for J; bases not matched to a gene: 4. CDR1 is MGHRA and CDR2 is YSYEKL in the germline V gene. The chain uses TRBV4-1 and TRBJ2-7, with TRBD2 matching 9 bases. Sample: peripheral blood. The clonotype comes from a woman aged 45-59 years with COVID-19, enrolled during active disease. The CDR3 reads CASSQDRAGGYEQYF. Written as DNA, the CDR3 is TGCGCCAGCAGCCAAGATCGAGCGGGGGGATACGAGCAGTACTTC.